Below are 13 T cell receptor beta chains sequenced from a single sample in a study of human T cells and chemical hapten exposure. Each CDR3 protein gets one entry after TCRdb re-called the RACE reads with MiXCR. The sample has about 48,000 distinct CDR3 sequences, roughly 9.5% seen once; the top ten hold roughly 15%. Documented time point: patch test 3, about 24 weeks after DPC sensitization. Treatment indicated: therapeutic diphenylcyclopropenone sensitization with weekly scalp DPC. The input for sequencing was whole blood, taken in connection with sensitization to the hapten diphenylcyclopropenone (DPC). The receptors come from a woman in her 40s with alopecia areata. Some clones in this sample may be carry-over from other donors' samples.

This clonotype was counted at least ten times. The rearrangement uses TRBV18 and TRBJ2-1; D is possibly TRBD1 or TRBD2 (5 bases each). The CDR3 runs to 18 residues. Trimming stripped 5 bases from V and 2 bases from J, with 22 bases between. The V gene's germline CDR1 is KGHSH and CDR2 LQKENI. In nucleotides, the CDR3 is TGTGCCAGCTCAACAACGGGATTGGTGGGACGTACCTACAATGAGCAGTTCTTC. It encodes CASSTTGLVGRTYNEQFF.

The CDR3 DNA is TGCGCCAGCAGCCAAGAAAGCGGTTCCTACAATGAGCAGTTCTTC. This translates into CASSQESGSYNEQFF. This rearrangement joins TRBV4-1 to TRBJ2-1; TRBD2 might be the D (5 bases). The V gene lost 0 bases and the J gene lost 1 base, with 7 bases spanning the gap. Looked up from germline, CDR1 is MGHRA and CDR2 is YSYEKL. The CDR3 sequence is 15 residues long.

CDR3 loop: CASSYPIPGTSLYTQYF. The CDR3 DNA reads as TGTGCCAGCAGTTACCCTATCCCCGGGACTAGCCTCTATACGCAGTATTTT. The V call is TRBV6-2 or TRBV6-3, the J call TRBJ2-3; 9 positions match TRBD2. The CDR3 totals 17 residues. J gave up 7 bases and V 2 bases, and 13 bases lay outside the gene matches. Per the germline V gene, CDR1 is MNHEY and CDR2 is SVGEGT.

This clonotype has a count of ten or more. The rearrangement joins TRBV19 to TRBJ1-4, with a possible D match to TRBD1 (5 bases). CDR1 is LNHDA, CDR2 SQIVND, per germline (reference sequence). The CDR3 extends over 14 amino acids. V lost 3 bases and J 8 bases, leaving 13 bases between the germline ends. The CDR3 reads CASSIGAGREKLFF. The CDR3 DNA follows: TGTGCCAGTAGTATTGGGGCAGGGAGAGAAAAACTGTTTTTT. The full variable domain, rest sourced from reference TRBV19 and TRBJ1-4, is DGGITQSPKYLFRKEGQNVTLSCEQNLNHDAMYWYRQDPGQGLRLIYYSQIVNDFQKGDIAEGYSVSREKKESFPLTVTSAQKNPTAFYLCASSIGAGREKLFFGSGTQLSVL.

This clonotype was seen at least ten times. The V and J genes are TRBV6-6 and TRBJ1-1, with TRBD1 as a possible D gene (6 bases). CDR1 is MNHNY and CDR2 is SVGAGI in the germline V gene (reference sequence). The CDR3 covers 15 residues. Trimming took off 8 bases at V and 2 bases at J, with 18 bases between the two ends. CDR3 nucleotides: TGTGCCAGCGGACCGTGGACAGATATTAACACTGAAGCTTTCTTT. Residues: CASGPWTDINTEAFF.

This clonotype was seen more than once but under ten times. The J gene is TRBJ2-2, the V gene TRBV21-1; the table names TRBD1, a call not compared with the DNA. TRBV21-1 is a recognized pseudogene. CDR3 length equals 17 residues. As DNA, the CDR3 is TGTGCCAGCAGCAAAGCGCGGGGACAGGGTAGTGCCGGGGAGCTGTTTTTT. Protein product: CASSKARGQGSAGELFF.

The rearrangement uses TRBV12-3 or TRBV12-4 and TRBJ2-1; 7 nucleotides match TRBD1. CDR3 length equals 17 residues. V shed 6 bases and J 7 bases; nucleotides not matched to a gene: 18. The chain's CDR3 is CASSPHGATGRRNEQFF. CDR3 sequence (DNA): TGTGCCAGCAGCCCACATGGTGCGACAGGGAGAAGGAATGAGCAGTTCTTC.

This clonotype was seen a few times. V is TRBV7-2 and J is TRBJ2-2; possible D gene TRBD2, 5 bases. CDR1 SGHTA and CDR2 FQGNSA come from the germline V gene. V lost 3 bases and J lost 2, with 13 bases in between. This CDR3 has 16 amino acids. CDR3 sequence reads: CASSLRDDGNTGELFF. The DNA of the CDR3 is TGTGCCAGCAGCTTGAGGGATGACGGTAACACCGGGGAGCTGTTTTTT.

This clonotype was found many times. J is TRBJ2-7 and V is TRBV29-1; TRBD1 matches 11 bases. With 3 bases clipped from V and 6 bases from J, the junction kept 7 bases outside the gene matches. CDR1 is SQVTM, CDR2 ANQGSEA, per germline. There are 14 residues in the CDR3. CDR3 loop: CSVDFGDRGVEQYF. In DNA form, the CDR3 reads TGCAGCGTTGATTTTGGGGACAGGGGGGTCGAGCAGTACTTC.

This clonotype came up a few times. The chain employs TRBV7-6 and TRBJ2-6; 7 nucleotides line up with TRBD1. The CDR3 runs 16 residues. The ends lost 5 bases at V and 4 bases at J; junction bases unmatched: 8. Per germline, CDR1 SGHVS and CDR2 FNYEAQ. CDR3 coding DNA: TGTGCCAGCAGCCCTCGACAGGGAGCCGGGGCCAACGTCCTGACTTTC. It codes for CASSPRQGAGANVLTF.

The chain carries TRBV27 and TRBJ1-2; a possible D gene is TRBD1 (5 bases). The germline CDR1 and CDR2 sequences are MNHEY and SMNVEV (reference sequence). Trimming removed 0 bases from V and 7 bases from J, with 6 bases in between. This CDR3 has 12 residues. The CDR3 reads CASSLSGTGYTF. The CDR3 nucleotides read TGTGCCAGCAGTTTATCGGGGACTGGCTACACCTTC.

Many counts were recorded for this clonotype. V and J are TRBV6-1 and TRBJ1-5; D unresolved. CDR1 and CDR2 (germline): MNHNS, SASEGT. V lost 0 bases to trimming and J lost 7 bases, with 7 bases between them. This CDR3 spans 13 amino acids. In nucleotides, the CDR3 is TGTGCCAGCAGTGAAGCGCCGGAACAGCCCCAGCATTTT. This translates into CASSEAPEQPQHF.

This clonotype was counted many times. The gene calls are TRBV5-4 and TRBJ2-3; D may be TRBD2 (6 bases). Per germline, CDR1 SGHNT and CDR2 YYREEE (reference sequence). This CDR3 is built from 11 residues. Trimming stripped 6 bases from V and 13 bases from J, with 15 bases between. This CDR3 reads CASKGWDFEYF. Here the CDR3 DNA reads TGTGCCAGCAAAGGCTGGGACTTCGAGTATTTT.